This entry is about one T cell receptor beta chain. The method was immunoSEQ multiplex PCR; TCRdb's version includes in-frame clones alone and lacks a portion of them. Of around 30,000 clones in the sample, roughly nine tenths were seen once. This entry is derived from a study of PD-1 blockade in classical Hodgkin lymphoma. The time point: cycle 4 day 1 (C4D1), after five to seven weeks of nivolumab. Each of the patients experienced relapse following autologous stem cell transplantation, and their brentuximab vedotin exposure differed. CD4+ T cells were purified from thawed PBMCs by negative selection. The CDR3 contains 16 residues. V lost 5 bases and J lost 4; bases outside the gene matches: 8. Per the germline V gene, CDR1 is MDHEN and CDR2 is SYDVKM.

The chain is built from TRBV28 and TRBJ1-4, with 9 nucleotides matching TRBD1. This TCR came from a human donor with classical Hodgkin lymphoma. Sequences were derived from CD4+ T cells from blood, sampled before the fourth cycle of nivolumab. The DNA for the CDR3 is TGTGCCAGCAGTAAATTTCCGGGACAGGGTAATGAAAAACTGTTTTTT. This encodes CASSKFPGQGNEKLFF.